Listed below are T cell receptor beta chains from one sample, sequenced in a study of T cell clones after liver transplantation. The assay was immunoSEQ multiplex PCR, and TCRdb's table has in-frame clones only and misses some. The sample lists around 100,000 clones, 82% seen once, with 0.85% to 1% in the top ten. This sample comprised CD4+ T cells from blood, obtained before liver transplant. Receptors originate from a human donor who received a liver transplant. The CDR3 runs from the conserved cysteine through the conserved F or W. The order of the fields is D gene, V gene, J gene, clone size, CDR3 protein, CDR3 DNA. D genes are given only for firm matches. The size entry is marked missing in some rows and otherwise reads once, few, many or a size class.

>TRBD2|TRBV5-4|TRBJ2-1|NA
CASSFGGAGGRYNEQFF
TGTGCCAGCAGCTTCGGGGGAGCGGGAGGTCGCTACAATGAGCAGTTCTTC
>NA|TRBV30|TRBJ1-4|few
CAWSRPIATNEKLFF
TGTGCCTGGAGTAGACCGATCGCAACTAATGAAAAACTGTTTTTT
>NA|TRBV4-3|TRBJ2-1|NA
CASSQEHRVRDNEQFF
TGCGCCAGCAGCCAAGAGCACAGGGTACGGGACAATGAGCAGTTCTTC
>TRBD2|TRBV7-9|TRBJ2-3|NA
CASSLGGLAAPSTDTQYF
TGTGCCAGCAGCTTAGGTGGACTAGCGGCACCTAGCACAGATACGCAGTATTTT
>TRBD1|TRBV5-4|TRBJ2-7|once
CASSLTGTGSSYEQYF
TGTGCCAGCAGCTTGACCGGGACAGGGAGCTCCTACGAGCAGTACTTC
>NA|TRBV4-2|TRBJ1-3|NA
CASSQQGTNSGNTIYF
TGTGCCAGCAGTCAACAAGGGACAAACTCTGGAAACACCATATATTTT
>NA|TRBV5-1|TRBJ1-3|NA
CASQQGNSGNTIYF
TGCGCCAGCCAACAGGGAAACTCTGGAAACACCATATATTTT
>NA|TRBV9|TRBJ2-1|NA
CASSVGSPLAEQFF
TGTGCCAGCAGCGTAGGTTCCCCTCTAGCTGAGCAGTTCTTC
>TRBD1|TRBV4-1|TRBJ1-4|NA
CASSHGQGARDEKLFF
TGCGCCAGCAGCCACGGACAGGGGGCTAGGGATGAAAAACTGTTTTTT
>NA|TRBV20-1|TRBJ2-7|few
CSARPRYEQYF
TGCAGTGCTAGACCCCGGTACGAGCAGTACTTC
>TRBD2|TRBV5-4|TRBJ2-2|NA
CARSPGGAGATGELFF
TGTGCCCGCAGCCCGGGGGGAGCGGGAGCCACCGGGGAGCTGTTTTTT
>TRBD2|TRBV9|TRBJ2-5|NA
CASSVTAGGLQETQYF
TGTGCCAGCAGCGTTACAGCGGGGGGCCTCCAAGAGACCCAGTACTTC
>TRBD2|TRBV6-6|TRBJ2-3|NA
CASRTSGTDTQYF
TGTGCCAGCAGGACTAGCGGCACAGATACGCAGTATTTT
>TRBD2|TRBV19|TRBJ2-1|few
CASKWTSGNHEQFF
TGTGCCAGTAAGTGGACTAGCGGGAACCATGAGCAGTTCTTC
>NA|TRBV12-5|TRBJ2-3|NA
CASGSRSPPDTQYF
TGTGCTAGTGGGTCCCGGTCCCCCCCAGATACGCAGTATTTT
>TRBD1|TRBV7-2|TRBJ2-7|NA
CASSQNPTGGRYEQYF
TGTGCCAGCAGCCAAAACCCGACAGGGGGCAGGTACGAGCAGTACTTC
>NA|TRBV18|TRBJ1-5|NA
CASSLDHNQPQHF
TGTGCCAGCTCATTGGACCACAATCAGCCCCAGCATTTT
>TRBD2|TRBV27|TRBJ2-3|NA
CASRARDYIAVTQYF
TGTGCCAGCAGAGCACGGGACTACATAGCCGTTACGCAGTATTTT
>NA|TRBV7-2|TRBJ1-4|once
CASSLVPGGDEKLFF
TGTGCCAGCAGCTTAGTCCCCGGGGGGGATGAAAAACTGTTTTTT
>NA|TRBV15|TRBJ2-7|once
CATSRDGTASYEQYF
TGTGCCACCAGCAGAGATGGGACGGCCTCCTACGAGCAGTACTTC
>TRBD1|TRBV5-1|TRBJ1-2|NA
CASSSTGRNYGYTF
TGCGCCAGCAGCTCGACAGGGAGGAACTATGGCTACACCTTC
>NA|TRBV29-1|TRBJ2-1|NA
CSGGDVGNEQFF
TGCAGCGGCGGGGACGTCGGCAATGAGCAGTTCTTC
>NA|TRBV30|TRBJ2-2|NA
CAWSVLGGPGELFF
TGTGCCTGGAGTGTACTCGGGGGTCCCGGGGAGCTGTTTTTT
>NA|TRBV4-3|TRBJ1-5|few
CASSQDTEINQPQHF
TGCGCCAGCAGCCAAGACACAGAGATCAATCAGCCCCAGCATTTT
>TRBD1|TRBV27|TRBJ1-3|NA
CASSLTGDSGNTIYF
TGTGCCAGCAGTTTGACAGGGGACTCTGGAAACACCATATATTTT
>TRBD1|TRBV9|TRBJ1-4|NA
CASSGDRVNEKLFF
TGTGCCAGCAGCGGGGACAGGGTTAATGAAAAACTGTTTTTT
>NA|TRBV19|TRBJ2-7|once
CASRGPSVGPLQGEQYF
TGTGCCAGTAGGGGACCTAGCGTCGGCCCTCTGCAGGGTGAGCAGTACTTC
>NA|TRBV6-6|TRBJ1-1|NA
CASSYSVQSEAFF
TGTGCCAGCAGTTACTCGGTCCAATCAGAAGCTTTCTTT
>NA|TRBV29-1|TRBJ1-2|few
CSAPRRRGYGYTF
TGCAGCGCCCCCCGCCGGAGGGGCTATGGCTACACCTTC
>TRBD1|TRBV5-6|TRBJ1-2|NA
CASSPGQTYGYTF
TGTGCCAGCAGCCCGGGACAGACATATGGCTACACCTTC
>NA|TRBV11-2|TRBJ1-1|NA
CASSFVGNPPGASNF
TGTGCCAGCAGCTTTGTCGGGAACCCCCCGGGGGCAAGTAACTTT
>NA|TRBV7-6|TRBJ2-5|NA
CASSFSGGVRANQETQYF
TGTGCCAGCAGCTTTTCCGGAGGGGTGAGGGCAAACCAAGAGACCCAGTACTTC
>NA|TRBV29-1|TRBJ2-3|NA
CSVLRGRTTDTQYF
TGCAGCGTCCTCCGAGGGCGGACCACAGATACGCAGTATTTT
>NA|TRBV5-1|TRBJ1-6|NA
CASSPGVSPLHF
TGCGCCAGCAGCCCTGGGGTGTCACCCCTCCACTTT
>TRBD1|TRBV5-1|TRBJ1-2|many
CASSTGQGANGYTF
TGCGCCAGCAGCACGGGACAGGGGGCAAATGGCTACACCTTC
>NA|TRBV2|TRBJ1-1|NA
CAVKSPGTLTEAFF
TGTGCCGTAAAGTCCCCGGGGACCCTCACTGAAGCTTTCTTT
>NA|TRBV18|TRBJ1-4|NA
CASSPPWQPNEKLFF
TGTGCCAGCTCACCACCGTGGCAGCCTAATGAAAAACTGTTTTTT
>NA|TRBV7-2|TRBJ1-6|NA
CASSHIVGDSPLHF
TGTGCCAGCAGTCATATCGTAGGGGATTCACCCCTCCACTTT
>TRBD2|TRBV5-4|TRBJ2-3|NA
CASSRPAGETKTQYF
TGTGCCAGCAGCCGCCCGGCGGGGGAGACTAAAACGCAGTATTTT
>TRBD2|TRBV25-1|TRBJ2-1|NA
CASSSSGKGNEQFF
TGTGCCAGCAGTTCTAGCGGGAAGGGCAATGAGCAGTTCTTC
>TRBD2|TRBV5-4|TRBJ2-3|NA
CASSFPNLAGGTDTQYF
TGTGCCAGCAGCTTCCCCAACTTAGCGGGGGGCACAGATACGCAGTATTTT
>NA|TRBV28|TRBJ2-5|NA
CASSFLRRGRETQYF
TGTGCCAGCAGTTTCCTCCGCAGGGGCAGGGAGACCCAGTACTTC
>TRBD2|TRBV5-1|TRBJ2-1|NA
CASSALSGASYNEQFF
TGCGCCAGCAGCGCATTAAGCGGGGCGTCCTACAATGAGCAGTTCTTC
>TRBD1|TRBV19|TRBJ2-3|NA
CASSRQGRGGTDTQYF
TGTGCCAGTAGTAGACAGGGACGCGGTGGCACAGATACGCAGTATTTT
>NA|TRBV28|TRBJ1-5|NA
CASTWDISNQPQHF
TGTGCCAGCACCTGGGACATTAGCAATCAGCCCCAGCATTTT
>TRBD2|TRBV14|TRBJ2-7|NA
CASSLRLAGTYEQYF
TGTGCCAGCAGTTTACGACTAGCGGGGACCTACGAGCAGTACTTC
>NA|TRBV18|TRBJ2-5|NA
CASSPRTGLKETQYF
TGTGCCAGCTCACCACGGACAGGACTAAAAGAGACCCAGTACTTC
>NA|TRBV11-2|TRBJ2-7|NA
CASSLVIGGYEQYF
TGTGCCAGCAGCTTGGTCATTGGCGGCTACGAGCAGTACTTC
>NA|TRBV30|TRBJ1-5|NA
CAWSQDGGYNQPQHF
TGTGCCTGGAGTCAAGACGGAGGGTACAATCAGCCCCAGCATTTT
>NA|TRBV7-8|TRBJ1-1|NA
CASSFERNTEAFF
TGTGCCAGCAGCTTTGAGAGGAACACTGAAGCTTTCTTT
>NA|TRBV6-5|TRBJ2-1|NA
CASSYLAGYNEQFF
TGTGCCAGCAGTTACTTAGCTGGATACAATGAGCAGTTCTTC
>NA|TRBV18|TRBJ2-5|NA
CASSGGETQYF
TGTGCCAGCTCAGGGGGAGAGACCCAGTACTTC
>NA|TRBV5-4|TRBJ1-4|NA
CASSSGDRPFNEKLFF
TGTGCCAGCAGCTCTGGAGATCGGCCATTCAATGAAAAACTGTTTTTT
>TRBD2|TRBV29-1|TRBJ2-7|NA
CSVSVGTRGYEQYF
TGCAGCGTTTCGGTCGGGACTAGGGGCTACGAGCAGTACTTC
>TRBD1|TRBV5-1|TRBJ1-4|NA
CASSGGTEFNEKLFF
TGCGCCAGCAGCGGTGGGACAGAGTTTAATGAAAAACTGTTTTTT
>TRBD2|TRBV9|TRBJ2-1|NA
CASTQASGSYNEQFF
TGTGCCAGCACCCAGGCTAGCGGCTCCTACAATGAGCAGTTCTTC
>NA|TRBV6-6|TRBJ1-5|NA
CASTLQSTTPQHF
TGTGCCAGCACCCTACAATCCACGACGCCCCAGCATTTT